These 24 T cell receptor beta chains came from one sample sequenced in a study of shared clonotypes between healthy human individuals (dated by TCRdb to between 2020 and 2021). For the CD8 naive samples, CD45RO-negative cells were positively selected for CCR7, yielding a CD45RA+CCR7+ population from which TemRA cells were excluded. Libraries were made using the immunoSEQ multiplex PCR assay. TCRdb mirrors the immuneACCESS table, restricted to in-frame sequences. Some clones are absent from its copies; in checked studies, under half trace to an unresolved V gene, and the reason for the others is unknown. The sample includes some 800,000 clones, with around 92% observed a single time. The ten largest clones take up around 24% of the sample. Sequenced sample: naive CD8+ T cells sorted from blood. The cell subset or site label corresponds to: CD45RA+CCR7+. These receptors were obtained from a man aged 25-45 years in good health.

This clone has a single count. The rearrangement joins TRBV5-5 to TRBJ2-7; TRBD1 matches 8 bases. Germline CDR1 SGHKS, CDR2 YYEKEE (reference sequence). The CDR3 loop spans 14 amino acids. The junction had 4 bases not matched to a gene; V was cut back by 4 bases and J by 1 base. The DNA for the CDR3 is TGTGCCAGCAGCATAGGACAGGGTTCCTACGAGCAGTACTTC. As protein: CASSIGQGSYEQYF.

The rearrangement joins TRBV18 to TRBJ2-1, with a possible D match to TRBD2 (5 bases). V lost 3 bases, J lost 6 bases, and 18 bases lay in between. The germline V gene encodes CDR1 KGHSH and CDR2 LQKENI. The CDR3 totals 16 residues. CDR3 coding DNA: TGTGCCAGCTCACCCCCGACTGGCGCCCTAGCCAATGAGCAGTTCTTC. Protein: CASSPPTGALANEQFF.

This chain links TRBV7-2 with TRBJ2-3; weak D call: TRBD2 (6 bases). Between the trimmed V and J ends, which lost 6 bases and 3 bases, there was a span of 16 bases. The CDR3 has 15 amino acids. Germline V gives CDR1 SGHTA, CDR2 FQGNSA. The CDR3 is CASSSLIAATDTQYF. In nucleotides, the CDR3 is TGTGCCAGCAGTAGCTTAATAGCGGCAACAGATACGCAGTATTTT.

The chain recombines TRBV27 with TRBJ1-2; D is unclear. The length of the CDR3 is 16 residues. Germline V lookup: CDR1 MNHEY, CDR2 SMNVEV (reference sequence). V was cut by 2 bases and J by 4 bases, with 17 bases left in between. The CDR3 here is CASSLEADPTTYGYTF. CDR3 nucleotides: TGTGCCAGCAGTTTAGAGGCAGACCCTACAACCTATGGCTACACCTTC.

The rearrangement joins TRBV19 to TRBJ1-5, with D unclear. V was cut by 1 base and J by 7 bases, with 14 bases left in between. This CDR3 is built from 15 residues. From germline, CDR1 is LNHDA and CDR2 SQIVND (reference sequence). CDR3 sequence reads: CASSIGRGGQQPQHF. The DNA for the CDR3 is TGTGCCAGTAGTATAGGGCGGGGTGGTCAACAGCCCCAGCATTTT.

The chain has TRBV7-9 and TRBJ2-2; 13 bases fit TRBD2. V lost 6 bases to trimming and J lost 7 bases; unmatched junction nucleotides: 8. The CDR3 consists of 16 residues. CDR1 is SEHNR, CDR2 FQNEAQ, per germline (reference sequence). CDR3 sequence: CASRIGTSGTSGELFF. The CDR3 region has the DNA TGTGCCAGCAGAATCGGGACTAGCGGGACCAGCGGGGAGCTGTTTTTT. Supplemented by reference TRBV7-9 and TRBJ2-2, the full variable domain reads DTGVSQNPRHKITKRGQNVTFRCDPISEHNRLYWYRQTLGQGPEFLTYFQNEAQLEKSRLLSDRFSAERPKGSFSTLEIQRTEQGDSAMYLCASRIGTSGTSGELFFGEGSRLTVL.

A single count supports this clone. The CDR3, as DNA: TGTGCCAGCAACTGGGGCGGGGAGACCTACGAGCAGTACTTC. Encoded protein: CASNWGGETYEQYF. This sequence joins TRBV28 and TRBJ2-7, with TRBD2 as a possible D gene (6 bases). CDR3 size: 14 residues. The germline V gene has CDR1 MDHEN and CDR2 SYDVKM. V lost 7 bases to trimming and J lost 2 bases, with 15 bases between them.

The chain recombines TRBV6-5 with TRBJ2-2; unclear D gene. The CDR3 totals 15 residues. V gave up 6 bases and J gave up 1 base, with 12 bases separating them. Germline-derived CDR1 and CDR2 are MNHEY and SVGAGI. The CDR3 nucleotides are TGTGCCAGCAGCCCCGAGCCAGGGAACACCGGGGAGCTGTTTTTT. Its protein is CASSPEPGNTGELFF.

The chain recombines TRBV18 with TRBJ1-2, with a possible D match to TRBD1 (6 bases). CDR1 KGHSH and CDR2 LQKENI come from the germline V gene. V lost 0 bases and J 6 bases, leaving 14 bases between the germline ends. CDR3 length: 15 residues. The CDR3: CASSPPGQGWDGYTF. For the CDR3, the DNA is TGTGCCAGCTCACCACCGGGACAAGGGTGGGATGGCTACACCTTC.

Worth noting for this clone: One end of the junction fails to match germline, which may point to a read error. The chain recombines TRBV11-2 with TRBJ2-7, with D hard to call. The germline V gene has CDR1 SGHAT and CDR2 FQNNGV. This CDR3 spans 14 amino acids. The CDR3 bases are TGTGCCAGCAGCCTAGAGTTGAGCTCCTACGAGCAGTACTTC. Its protein product is CASSLELSSYEQYF.

The V and J genes are TRBV10-2 and TRBJ2-3; D might be TRBD2 (6 bases). The germline CDR1 and CDR2 sequences are WSHSY and SAAADI. V gave up 1 base and J gave up 3 bases, with 14 bases separating them. The CDR3 sequence is 16 residues long. DNA for the CDR3: TGCGCCAGCAGTGAGTTATCTAGCGACCGGACAGATACGCAGTATTTT. As protein: CASSELSSDRTDTQYF.

A remark on this clone: Other DNA sequences in this sample translate to the same CDR3. The V and J genes are TRBV28 and TRBJ1-3; D not certain. CDR3 length: 14 amino acids. V lost 3 bases and J 0 bases, leaving 6 bases between the germline ends. Germline values: CDR1 MDHEN, CDR2 SYDVKM. Written as DNA, the CDR3 is TGTGCCAGCAGTTTTAGGTCCTCTGGAAACACCATATATTTT. This translates into CASSFRSSGNTIYF.

This chain connects TRBV5-1 to TRBJ2-7, with TRBD1 matching over 8 bases. The V and J ends lost 3 bases and 5 bases, in that order; junction bases with no gene match: 4. Germline CDR1 and CDR2: SGHRS and YFSETQ. The CDR3 length is 13 residues. DNA for the CDR3: TGCGCCAGCAGCTGGACAGGGCCCAACGAGCAGTACTTC. Amino acid sequence: CASSWTGPNEQYF.

In the case of this clone: This specimen includes other DNA sequences encoding the same CDR3. The chain links TRBV9 to TRBJ2-1; the D is unclear. V lost 5 bases, J lost 3 bases, and 6 bases lay in between. CDR3 length: 12 residues. From germline, CDR1 is SGDLS and CDR2 YYNGEE. As DNA, the CDR3 is TGTGCCAGCAGTTTGAGCTACAATGAGCAGTTCTTC. Encoded protein: CASSLSYNEQFF.

The CDR3 DNA sequence: TGTGCCAGCAGCAGACTAGCGGGAGACCAGGAGCAGTACTTC. It yields the protein CASSRLAGDQEQYF. The chain uses TRBV28 and TRBJ2-7; 12 bases are a match to TRBD2. The V gene end was trimmed by 6 bases and the J gene end by 7 bases; junction bases not matched to a gene: 7. The CDR3 is 14 amino acids. Germline V gene sequence: CDR1 MDHEN, CDR2 SYDVKM.

The rearrangement uses TRBV29-1 and TRBJ2-1; 7 bases map to TRBD1. Losses at the gene ends were 4 bases for V and 6 bases for J; bases not matched to a gene: 9. The germline V gene has CDR1 SQVTM and CDR2 ANQGSEA. The CDR3 covers 14 residues. CDR3 nucleotides: TGCAGCGTTGGACAGGGCCGGCTGGGCAATGAGCAGTTCTTC. The encoded protein is CSVGQGRLGNEQFF.

The V gene is TRBV9, the J gene TRBJ2-7, with D possibly being TRBD2 (6 bases). The CDR3 extends over 15 amino acids. V was clipped by 1 base and J by 0 bases, with 11 bases between them. Germline values: CDR1 SGDLS, CDR2 YYNGEE. The CDR3 coding sequence is TGTGCCAGCAGCGTAAGTAGCGGAGACTCCTACGAGCAGTACTTC. The encoded protein is CASSVSSGDSYEQYF.

The chain uses TRBV30 and TRBJ1-5, with a tentative D call TRBD1 (5 bases). The CDR3 covers 13 residues. The V gene's germline CDR1 is GTSNPN and CDR2 SVGIG (reference sequence). V was shortened by 3 bases and J by 8 bases, with 14 bases between the two germline ends. DNA of the CDR3: TGTGCCTGGAGCCGCAACGGGGGGGAGCCCCAGCATTTT. Protein product: CAWSRNGGEPQHF.

V usage is TRBV7-9 and J usage is TRBJ1-6, with D maybe TRBD1 (6 bases). The ends were cut back, 2 bases at V and 9 bases at J, with 11 bases in the middle. This CDR3 has 14 residues. CDR1 and CDR2 (germline): SEHNR, FQNEAQ (reference sequence). The CDR3 nucleotides read TGTGCCAGCAGCTTAATGGGGGCGGGTTCACCCCTCCACTTT. Translated: CASSLMGAGSPLHF.

The chain is built from TRBV27 and TRBJ2-7; the D is unclear. Germline V gene lookup returns CDR1 MNHEY and CDR2 SMNVEV (reference sequence). The CDR3 sequence is 13 residues long. V lost 6 bases and J 2 bases, leaving 11 bases between the germline ends. The CDR3 nucleotides are TGTGCCAGCAGCCAGTCGACTCCCTACGAGCAGTACTTC. Amino acid sequence: CASSQSTPYEQYF.

With respect to this clone: In the same sample, other DNA sequences code for this CDR3. This chain's CDR3 is CASSARDSYEQYF. The DNA of the CDR3 is TGTGCCAGCAGCGCGCGAGACTCCTACGAGCAGTACTTC. The chain has TRBV7-9 and TRBJ2-7, with D hard to call. V shed 5 bases and J shed 0 bases, with 8 bases lying between them. This CDR3 region has 13 residues. CDR1 is SEHNR, CDR2 FQNEAQ, per germline (reference sequence).

The chain joins TRBV7-3 to TRBJ2-1, with 11 bases lining up with TRBD2. V shed 0 bases, J shed 0 bases, and the junction held 4 bases outside the gene matches. CDR3 size: 18 residues. The germline gives CDR1 SGHTA, CDR2 FQGTGA. CDR3 region: CASSLTVGLAGSYNEQFF. For the CDR3, the DNA is TGTGCCAGCAGCTTAACGGTTGGACTAGCGGGCTCCTACAATGAGCAGTTCTTC.

The chain combines TRBV10-2 with TRBJ2-7; the match to TRBD1 covers 9 bases. The germline V gene has CDR1 WSHSY and CDR2 SAAADI. The J segment lost 2 bases and the V segment lost 2 bases, leaving 7 bases of the junction unmatched. This CDR3 is built from 16 residues. CDR3 loop: CASSETGGLQAYEQYF. The CDR3 DNA is TGCGCCAGCAGTGAGACAGGGGGCCTTCAGGCCTACGAGCAGTACTTC.

The V and J genes are TRBV5-5 and TRBJ2-3; D perhaps matches TRBD1 (6 bases). The CDR3 loop spans 15 amino acids. V lost 3 bases and J lost 4, with 15 bases in between. Looked up from germline, CDR1 is SGHKS and CDR2 is YYEKEE (reference sequence). For the CDR3, the DNA is TGTGCCAGCAGCTCCAGGGGCAGGGCGGCAGATACGCAGTATTTT. As protein: CASSSRGRAADTQYF.